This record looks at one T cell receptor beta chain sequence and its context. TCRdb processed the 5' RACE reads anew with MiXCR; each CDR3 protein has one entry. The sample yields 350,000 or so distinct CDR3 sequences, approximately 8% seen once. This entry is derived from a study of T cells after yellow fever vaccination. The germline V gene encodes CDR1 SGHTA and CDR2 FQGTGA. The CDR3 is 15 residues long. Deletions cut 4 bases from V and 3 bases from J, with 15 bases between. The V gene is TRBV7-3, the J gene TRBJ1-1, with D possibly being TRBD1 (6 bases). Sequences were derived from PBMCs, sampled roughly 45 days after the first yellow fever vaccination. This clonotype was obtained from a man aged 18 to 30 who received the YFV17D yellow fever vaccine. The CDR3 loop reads CASSSHPGVDTEAFF. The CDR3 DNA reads TGTGCCAGCAGCTCCCATCCAGGGGTTGACACTGAAGCTTTCTTT.